This paragraph reports one T cell receptor (beta chain). The antigen remains unidentified. Noted time point: baseline, week 1 (first vaccination visit). Treatment here: pre-vaccination baseline after standard-of-care therapy. The study enrolled donors with new WHO grade 3 or 4 IDH1-mutant, ATRX-lost astrocytomas. Data came from immunoSEQ multiplex PCR; TCRdb stores just in-frame clones and leaves some out. The sample carries 92,000 or so clones, 82% recorded once. The record originates from a study of a mutant IDH1 vaccine in newly diagnosed glioma. Background on the study: The treated group averaged about 44 years old and was 62.5% male, approximately 40% female. General observations from the study: Changes in the top peripheral T cell clonotypes seemingly had no bearing on pseudoprogression. Immune responses induced by the vaccine were seen in less than 95% of patients, spanning multiple MHC alleles.

V lost 6 bases to trimming and J lost 7 bases; unmatched junction nucleotides: 2. The V gene's germline CDR1 is LGHNT and CDR2 FRNRAP. This CDR3 spans 12 amino acids. This chain connects TRBV12-5 to TRBJ2-2; TRBD2 matches at 7 bases. The source was PBMCs, collected from a glioma patient treated with radiotherapy, temozolomide or both. This TCR was sampled from a man aged 40-49 years with glioma. Some clones in this sample may be carry-over from other donors' samples. CDR3 bases: TGTGCTAGTGGAGCGGGGTTCGGGGAGCTGTTTTTT. Translation: CASGAGFGELFF.